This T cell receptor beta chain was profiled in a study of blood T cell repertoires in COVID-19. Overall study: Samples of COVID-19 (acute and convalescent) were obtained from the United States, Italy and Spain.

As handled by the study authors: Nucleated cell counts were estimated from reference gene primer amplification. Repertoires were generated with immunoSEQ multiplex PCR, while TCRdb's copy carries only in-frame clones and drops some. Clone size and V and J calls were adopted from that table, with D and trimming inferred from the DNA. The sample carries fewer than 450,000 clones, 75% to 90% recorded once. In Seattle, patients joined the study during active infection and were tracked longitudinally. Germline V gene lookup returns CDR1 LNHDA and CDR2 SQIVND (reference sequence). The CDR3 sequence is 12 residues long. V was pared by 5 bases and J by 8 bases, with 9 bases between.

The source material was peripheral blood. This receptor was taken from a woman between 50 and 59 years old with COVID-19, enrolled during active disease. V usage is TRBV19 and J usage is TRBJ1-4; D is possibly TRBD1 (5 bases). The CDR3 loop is CASSHHREKLFF. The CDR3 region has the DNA TGTGCCAGTAGTCATCACAGGGAAAAACTGTTTTTT.